This TCR beta chain was captured in a study of T cells in Graves' hyperthyroidism and ophthalmopathy. Turning to the study itself: Blood was drawn when the patient was first diagnosed and still untreated.

The V gene lost 6 bases and the J gene lost 4 bases, with 23 bases spanning the gap. This CDR3 is built from 17 residues. Clinicians diagnosed patients from clinical symptoms, serum thyroxine and TRAb, thyroid ultrasound and orbital computed tomography. More than 8 ml fresh peripheral blood yielded the PBMCs. This clonotype was seen repeatedly, ten times or more. Antigen: not known. General study points: In the analysis, a 13 V-J model separated ophthalmopathy from stable hyperthyroidism.

TCR beta CDR3 regions were amplified from RNA transcripts. A first-round RT-PCR of the TCR CDR3 used the HTBI primer set. TCRdb used MiXCR to reprocess the multiplex PCR reads, holding one entry per CDR3 protein. This sample has more than 350,000 distinct CDR3 sequences, with around 15% found just once. The chain combines TRBV12-3 or TRBV12-4 with TRBJ2-3, with D perhaps assigned TRBD1 or TRBD2 (7 bases each). Sequencing input: blood. The receptor was isolated from a woman aged 55-69 years with Graves' ophthalmopathy. CDR3 amino acids: CASRGHKGAGEADTQYF. CDR3 bases: TGTGCCAGCAGGGGCCACAAGGGGGCGGGAGAGGCAGATACGCAGTATTTT.